This passage covers 14 T cell receptor beta chains from one sample sequenced in a study of cytomegalovirus exposure and HLA in healthy donors. Use of 60 Vbeta and 13 Jbeta primers characterized the PCR. Some clones are missing from TCRdb's copy, which holds only in-frame ones; the method was immunoSEQ multiplex PCR. The specimen's table records roughly 82,000 clones. The sample taken for sequencing was PBMCs. The receptors shown here come from a woman aged 60 to 75 in good health and CMV-seronegative.

The chain employs TRBV5-4 and TRBJ2-3, with 10 bases identical to TRBD1. With V trimmed by 0 bases and J by 2 bases, 6 bases remained unmatched. This CDR3 is 17 amino acids long. Germline V gene sequence: CDR1 SGHNT, CDR2 YYREEE (reference sequence). The CDR3 nucleotides are TGTGCCAGCAGCTTGGTTCGACAGGGGGCCTCCACAGATACGCAGTATTTT. Residues: CASSLVRQGASTDTQYF.

The CDR3 loop is CASSSLGASFLANYGYTF. In nucleotides, the CDR3 is TGTGCCAGCAGCTCATTAGGGGCGTCGTTCTTGGCTAACTATGGCTACACCTTC. This sequence joins TRBV5-6 and TRBJ1-2; D might be TRBD1 (5 bases). With 3 bases removed from V and 0 bases from J, the gap between germline ends came to 21 bases. The CDR3 has 18 residues. Germline V gives CDR1 SGHDT, CDR2 YYEEEE. The whole variable domain, remainder taken from reference TRBV5-6 and TRBJ1-2, is DAGVTQSPTHLIKTRGQQVTLRCSPKSGHDTVSWYQQALGQGPQFIFQYYEEEERQRGNFPDRFSGHQFPNYSSELNVNALLLGDSALYLCASSSLGASFLANYGYTFGSGTRLTVV.

This sequence joins TRBV4-2 and TRBJ2-3, with 8 bases matching TRBD2. Germline V gene sequence: CDR1 LGHNA, CDR2 YNFKEQ. CDR3 size: 17 residues. V was pared by 1 base and J by 0 bases, with 6 bases of the junction left unmatched. CDR3 bases: TGTGCCAGCAGCCAAGTTTCTCCGGGAGGGAGCACAGATACGCAGTATTTT. Encoded protein: CASSQVSPGGSTDTQYF.

V usage is TRBV28 and J usage is TRBJ2-3; perhaps TRBD2 as D (6 bases). Trimming took off 2 bases at V and 1 base at J, with 13 bases between the two ends. Per germline, CDR1 MDHEN and CDR2 SYDVKM. This CDR3 has 16 residues. CDR3 in amino acids: CASSLAEGRGTDTQYF. For the CDR3, the DNA is TGTGCCAGCAGTTTAGCGGAGGGTCGAGGCACAGATACGCAGTATTTT.

V and J are TRBV5-1 and TRBJ2-3, with 8 bases fitting TRBD1. The germline gives CDR1 SGHRS, CDR2 YFSETQ. The CDR3 spans 15 residues. The V segment lost 2 bases and the J segment 5 bases; nucleotides outside the gene matches: 7. The CDR3 region is CASSLLQGVIDTQYF. The DNA for the CDR3 is TGCGCCAGCAGCTTACTACAGGGGGTCATAGATACGCAGTATTTT.

This chain connects TRBV6-4 to TRBJ2-3; TRBD2 agrees at 7 bases. The CDR3 contains 15 residues. Germline-derived CDR1 and CDR2 are MRHNA and SNTAGT. V was pared by 4 bases and J by 0 bases, with 4 bases of the junction left unmatched. CDR3 DNA sequence: TGTGCCAGCAGTGTACCAGCGGGAAGCACAGATACGCAGTATTTT. As protein: CASSVPAGSTDTQYF.

The J gene is TRBJ2-7, the V gene TRBV13, with D perhaps TRBD2 (6 bases). Germline V gives CDR1 PRHDT, CDR2 FYEKMQ (reference sequence). This CDR3 has 13 residues. The V end lost 2 bases, the J end lost 7 bases, and 12 bases lay between the germline ends. CDR3 sequence reads: CASSLWRGGEQYF. The CDR3 coding sequence is TGTGCCAGCAGCTTATGGAGGGGAGGAGAGCAGTACTTC.

V and J are TRBV27 and TRBJ2-6, with 11 positions matching TRBD1. The CDR3 runs 18 residues. From germline, CDR1 is MNHEY and CDR2 SMNVEV (reference sequence). J gave up 4 bases and V 6 bases, and 11 bases lay outside the gene matches. CDR3 loop: CASSFIWDRGSGANVLTF. The CDR3, as DNA: TGTGCCAGCAGCTTTATATGGGACAGGGGGTCAGGGGCCAACGTCCTGACTTTC.

The chain recombines TRBV27 with TRBJ1-1; 7 bases fit TRBD1. The germline V gene encodes CDR1 MNHEY and CDR2 SMNVEV (reference sequence). This CDR3 contains 19 residues. The V gene end was trimmed by 2 bases and the J gene end by 4 bases; junction bases not matched to a gene: 19. The CDR3 DNA reads TGTGCCAGCAGTTTAAGGAGACAGGGAGCGTATAAAGTAGGCACTGAAGCTTTCTTT. Its protein is CASSLRRQGAYKVGTEAFF.

The chain recombines TRBV28 with TRBJ2-3; TRBD2 matches at 7 bases. This CDR3 region has 14 residues. Germline values: CDR1 MDHEN, CDR2 SYDVKM. V dropped 4 bases and J dropped 2; count of bases not matched to a gene: 3. The CDR3 DNA is TGTGCCAGCAGTTGGACTAGGGACACAGATACGCAGTATTTT. This sequence encodes CASSWTRDTDTQYF.

CDR3 sequence: CASSSGLVSSEQFF. The CDR3 DNA reads TGTGCCAGCAGTTCGGGACTAGTATCGAGTGAGCAGTTCTTC. V gene TRBV27 combines with J gene TRBJ2-1, with TRBD2 matching 8 bases. This CDR3 region has 14 residues. Trimming took 4 bases from V and 9 from J; bases not matched to a gene: 8. Germline V gene lookup returns CDR1 MNHEY and CDR2 SMNVEV (reference sequence).

This sequence joins TRBV2 and TRBJ2-5; tentatively, D is TRBD2 (6 bases). This CDR3 contains 15 residues. V dropped 11 bases and J dropped 2 bases, with 21 bases sitting between them. Looked up from germline, CDR1 is SNHLY and CDR2 is FYNNEI. In DNA, the CDR3 is TGTGCCCAGTGGTCGGAGGGCTCGGTTCAAGAGACCCAGTACTTC. The encoded protein is CAQWSEGSVQETQYF.

The V and J genes are TRBV5-1 and TRBJ2-7; 7 bases are shared with TRBD2. With V trimmed by 6 bases and J by 5 bases, 8 bases remained unmatched. The germline V gene encodes CDR1 SGHRS and CDR2 YFSETQ. The CDR3 is 13 amino acids. The CDR3 region is CASTREAPDEQYF. Written as DNA, the CDR3 is TGCGCCAGCACCCGGGAGGCCCCGGACGAGCAGTACTTC.

This chain connects TRBV7-2 to TRBJ1-2; D possibly corresponds to TRBD1 (6 bases). Per the germline V gene, CDR1 is SGHTA and CDR2 is FQGNSA. Trimming took 4 bases from V and 5 from J, leaving 14 bases between them. CDR3 length equals 14 residues. CDR3 region: CASSSGQLSYGYTF. For the CDR3, the DNA is TGTGCCAGCAGCTCCGGACAGCTGTCTTATGGCTACACCTTC.